The text below deals with one TCR beta chain. What it binds is not known. The split of CD4+ cells yielded CD45RA+ naive and CD45RA-negative memory subsets. Trimming cost V 5 bases and J 6 bases, with 23 bases left between them. The germline V gene has CDR1 MNHNS and CDR2 SASEGT. The CDR3 covers 16 residues. The protocol was immunoSEQ multiplex PCR, while the TCRdb copy is restricted to in-frame clones and leaves out a portion. In the table there are roughly 2.2 million clones, 85% to 95% of which are singletons. The data belong to a study of shared clonotypes between healthy human individuals. Study-wide background: CD4 naive cells filled three plates per donor, CD4 memory three, CD8 naive two and CD8 memory one.

Points from the study as a whole: Clonotype sharing among the donors was expected to vary with sequencing depth. Since donors were few, the genetic and exposure-history diversity represented was limited.

This TCR was sampled from a young man in good health. Some clones in this sample may be carry-over from other donors' samples. This chain joins TRBV6-1 and TRBJ2-7; D may correspond to TRBD1 or TRBD2 (5 bases each). Sequenced sample: naive CD4+ T cells from PBMCs. Subset noted: CD45RA+ positively selected. CDR3 sequence reads: CASSKVGTSTPSEQYF. CDR3 sequence (DNA): TGTGCCAGCAGTAAAGTTGGGACCTCTACTCCCTCCGAGCAGTACTTC.